This TCR beta chain was found in a study of T cell changes during pregnancy in multiple sclerosis. Clones were read by immunoSEQ multiplex PCR, and TCRdb kept only the in-frame ones, dropping some. The sample lists some 45,000 clones; 87% were seen once. CDR1 is KGHSH and CDR2 is LQKENI in the germline V gene. This CDR3 is built from 13 residues. J gave up 7 bases and V 7 bases, and 7 bases lay outside the gene matches. This chain joins TRBV18 and TRBJ2-1, with 7 bases identical to TRBD1. The TCR originated in a female donor with multiple sclerosis, enrolled in a pregnancy study. The sample in question was CD4+ T cells from peripheral blood mononuclear cells, obtained after pregnancy. CDR3 DNA sequence: TGTGCCAGCTTGCGACAGGGTCAGAATGAGCAGTTCTTC. This translates into CASLRQGQNEQFF. Supplemented by reference TRBV18 and TRBJ2-1, the full variable domain reads NAGVMQNPRHLVRRRGQEARLRCSPMKGHSHVYWYRQLPEEGLKFMVYLQKENIIDESGMPKERFSAEFPKEGPSILRIQQVVRGDSAAYFCASLRQGQNEQFFGPGTRLTVL.